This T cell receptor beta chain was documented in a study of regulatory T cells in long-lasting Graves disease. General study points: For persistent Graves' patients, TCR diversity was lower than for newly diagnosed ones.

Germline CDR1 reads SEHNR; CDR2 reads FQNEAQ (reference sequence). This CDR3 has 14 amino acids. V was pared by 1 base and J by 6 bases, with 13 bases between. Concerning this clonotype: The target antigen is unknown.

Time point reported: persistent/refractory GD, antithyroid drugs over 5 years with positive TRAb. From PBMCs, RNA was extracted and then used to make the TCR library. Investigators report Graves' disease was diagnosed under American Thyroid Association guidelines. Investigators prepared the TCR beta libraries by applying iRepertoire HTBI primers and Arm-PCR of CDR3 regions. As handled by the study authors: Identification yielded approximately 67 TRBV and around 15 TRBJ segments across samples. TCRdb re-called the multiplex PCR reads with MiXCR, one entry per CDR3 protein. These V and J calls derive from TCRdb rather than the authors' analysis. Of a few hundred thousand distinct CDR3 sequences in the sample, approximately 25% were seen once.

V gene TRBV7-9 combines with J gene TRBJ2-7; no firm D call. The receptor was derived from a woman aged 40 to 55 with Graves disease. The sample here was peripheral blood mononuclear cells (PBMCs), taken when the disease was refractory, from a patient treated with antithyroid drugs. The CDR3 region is CASSLGWLYAEQYF. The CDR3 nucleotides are TGTGCCAGCAGCTTAGGTTGGTTGTACGCCGAGCAGTACTTC.